This entry lists 15 T cell receptor beta chains sequenced from one sample in a study of T cell repertoires in cytomegalovirus infection (dated by TCRdb to the late 2010s). Sequencer: Illumina HiSeq 1500. TCRdb reran the public reads through fastp at Q25 and MiXCR, keeping productive beta chains. Under each unique CDR3 protein, matching rows form one entry showing the most common genes and DNA. Across this sample there are hundreds of thousands of distinct CDR3 sequences, with less than 25% seen only once. The top ten constitute 7.5% to 9% of the sample. The sample consisted of CD8+ T cells from PBMCs. The receptors originated from a human donor in good health (CMV status not recorded). Some clones in this sample may be carry-over from other donors' samples.

This clonotype was seen many times. J is TRBJ2-5 and V is TRBV7-8; the D gene is possibly TRBD2 (6 bases). V dropped 5 bases and J dropped 1 base, with 11 bases sitting between them. The CDR3 is 14 residues long. Germline V gene data show CDR1 as SGHVS and CDR2 as FQNEAQ. The CDR3 region is CASSRRGFQETQYF. For the CDR3, the DNA is TGTGCCAGCAGCCGACGGGGGTTCCAAGAGACCCAGTACTTC. Full variable domain (outside the CDR3, taken from reference TRBV7-8 and TRBJ2-5): GAGVSQSPRYKVAKRGQDVALRCDPISGHVSLFWYQQALGQGPEFLTYFQNEAQLDKSGLPSDRFFAERPEGSVSTLKIQRTQQEDSAVYLCASSRRGFQETQYFGPGTRLLVL.

This clonotype was found many times. V gene TRBV7-6 combines with J gene TRBJ1-1; 7 positions agree with TRBD1. The CDR3 is 15 amino acids. V trimming: 5 bases; J trimming: 2 bases; junction bases outside the gene matches: 8. Germline V gene sequence: CDR1 SGHVS, CDR2 FNYEAQ. CDR3 loop: CASSKDRAPNTEAFF. CDR3 nucleotide sequence: TGTGCCAGCAGCAAAGACAGGGCTCCAAACACTGAAGCTTTCTTT.

In its sample, this clonotype was seen many times. The rearrangement joins TRBV7-8 to TRBJ2-6; D may match TRBD1 or TRBD2 (5 bases each). The V end lost 1 base, the J end lost 4 bases, and 11 bases lay between the germline ends. Germline-derived CDR1 and CDR2 are SGHVS and FQNEAQ. There are 16 residues in the CDR3. CDR3: CASSLDRDDGANVLTF. Here the CDR3 DNA reads TGTGCCAGCAGCTTAGACCGGGACGACGGGGCCAACGTCCTGACTTTC.

This clonotype came up a few times. The chain employs TRBV28 and TRBJ2-3; 14 positions match TRBD2. This CDR3 is built from 17 residues. CDR1 and CDR2 (germline): MDHEN, SYDVKM. With V trimmed by 4 bases and J by 6 bases, 9 bases remained unmatched. Here the CDR3 reads CASSSGLAGALGDTQYF. In DNA, the CDR3 is TGTGCCAGCAGTTCGGGACTAGCGGGGGCCCTCGGGGATACGCAGTATTTT. The entire variable domain, with the rest obtained from reference TRBV28 and TRBJ2-3, is as follows: DVKVTQSSRYLVKRTGEKVFLECVQDMDHENMFWYRQDPGLGLRLIYFSYDVKMKEKGDIPEGYSVSREKKERFSLILESASTNQTSMYLCASSSGLAGALGDTQYFGPGTRLTVL.

This chain links TRBV7-9 with TRBJ2-7; 7 bases match TRBD2. From germline, CDR1 is SEHNR and CDR2 FQNEAQ (reference sequence). The J segment lost 2 bases and the V segment lost 6 bases, leaving 10 bases of the junction unmatched. The CDR3 totals 15 residues. The chain's CDR3 is CASSPQGGTPYEQYV. CDR3 bases: TGTGCCAGCAGTCCTCAGGGAGGGACCCCCTACGAGCAGTACGTC.

This clonotype was detected a few times. The chain is built from TRBV27 and TRBJ1-1; 7 bases map to TRBD1. Germline loops: CDR1 MNHEY, CDR2 SMNVEV (reference sequence). This CDR3 is built from 13 residues. Trimming at V came to 8 bases and at J to 10 bases, leaving 13 bases not matched to a gene. CDR3 sequence (DNA): TGTGCCAGCGGGGAAGGGGGCGCGGTCGGAGCTTTCTTT. Translating it yields CASGEGGAVGAFF.

The rearrangement links TRBV20-1 to TRBJ1-1; no clear D. The CDR3 has 14 residues. Trimming left V 6 bases short and J 4 bases short, with 18 bases between. CDR1 DFQATT and CDR2 SNEGSKA come from the germline V gene (reference sequence). The chain's CDR3 is CSAYRPDRRTEAFF. In DNA, the CDR3 is TGCAGTGCCTACCGCCCGGACCGTCGCACTGAAGCTTTCTTT.

The sample holds a few counts of this clonotype. V and J are TRBV29-1 and TRBJ1-2, with 10 bases matching TRBD1. J gave up 6 bases and V 5 bases, and 6 bases lay outside the gene matches. Germline CDR1 SQVTM, CDR2 ANQGSEA. This CDR3 spans 13 amino acids. The CDR3 reads CSVLAGTGDGYTF. The CDR3 nucleotides are TGCAGCGTTCTTGCCGGGACAGGGGATGGCTACACCTTC.

This clonotype was seen more than once but under ten times. This chain links TRBV25-1 with TRBJ1-3; D is undetermined. Germline lookup yields CDR1 MGHDK and CDR2 SYGVNS. V lost 2 bases, J lost 4 bases, and 9 bases lay in between. CDR3 size: 14 residues. The CDR3 reads CASSERRAGNTIYF. The CDR3 DNA reads as TGTGCCAGCAGTGAACGGAGGGCAGGAAACACCATATATTTT.

This clonotype was counted many times. The CDR3 DNA sequence: TGTGCCAGCACCGGAAGCCCTCCGGGACTCTACACTGAAGCTTTCTTT. As protein: CASTGSPPGLYTEAFF. The V call is TRBV7-9, the J call TRBJ1-1; maybe TRBD1 (5 bases). The CDR3 spans 16 residues. Between the trimmed V and J ends, which lost 7 bases and 3 bases, there was a span of 21 bases. The germline V gene has CDR1 SEHNR and CDR2 FQNEAQ (reference sequence).

The chain employs TRBV15 and TRBJ1-6; D is perhaps TRBD1 (5 bases). The V gene's germline CDR1 is LNHNV and CDR2 YYDKDF (reference sequence). This CDR3 is built from 20 residues. With 5 bases removed from V and 0 bases from J, the gap between germline ends came to 23 bases. The DNA for the CDR3 is TGTGCCACCAGCTCACCGTCGGGGGGGGATTCGAGCTCCTATAATTCACCCCTCCACTTT. This sequence encodes CATSSPSGGDSSSYNSPLHF.

With respect to this clonotype: Compared with germline, one end of the junction differs, possibly owing to a read error. The chain uses TRBV18 and TRBJ2-3; D unclear. Looked up from germline, CDR1 is KGHSH and CDR2 is LQKENI. This CDR3 region has 14 residues. CDR3 nucleotide sequence: TGTGCCAACTCACCCGGTTCTAGCACAGATACGCAGTATTTT. Translated: CANSPGSSTDTQYF. The complete variable domain, with remaining parts taken from reference TRBV18 and TRBJ2-3, reads NAGVMQNPRHLVRRRGQEARLRCSPMKGHSHVYWYRQLPEEGLKFMVYLQKENIIDESGMPKERFSAEFPKEGPSILRIQQVVRGDSAAYFCANSPGSSTDTQYFGPGTRLTVL.

There are many counts of this clonotype. The DNA of the CDR3 is TGTGCCAGCTTTCCCGCCCTGAACACCGGGGAGCTGTTTTTT. It is translated as CASFPALNTGELFF. The rearrangement links TRBV2 to TRBJ2-2; D not certain. The V gene's germline CDR1 is SNHLY and CDR2 FYNNEI. The length of the CDR3 is 14 residues. V was clipped by 8 bases and J by 1 base, with 11 bases between them.

Of note for this clonotype: The junction departs from the called germline gene at one end, perhaps through a read error. The chain uses TRBV2 and TRBJ2-3; 9 bases are shared with TRBD1. In germline, CDR1 is SNHLY, CDR2 FYNNEI. This CDR3 is 11 amino acids long. CDR3 residues: CASMSGDRASW. In DNA form, the CDR3 reads TGTGCCAGCATGAGCGGGGACAGGGCCTCCTGG.

V is TRBV28 and J is TRBJ1-5, with TRBD1 identical over 8 bases. J lost 7 bases, V lost 7 bases, and 12 bases had no gene match. Looked up from germline, CDR1 is MDHEN and CDR2 is SYDVKM. The CDR3 has 15 amino acids. Here the CDR3 reads CASTPGQEGLQPQHF. As DNA, the CDR3 is TGTGCCAGCACCCCGGGACAGGAAGGATTGCAGCCCCAGCATTTT.